This TCR beta chain was found in a study of shared clonotypes between healthy human individuals. Study background: Donors consisted of a couple of women and three men between 18 and 49. Study-level points and caveats: The expectation was that sequencing depth would affect clonotype sharing among donors.

On ten immunoSEQ deep assay plates, unsorted PBMC DNA was sequenced. The repertoire was sequenced with immunoSEQ multiplex PCR; TCRdb's copy has only in-frame clones and lacks some. The sample records fewer than 500,000 clones, about 80% being singletons. V lost 0 bases to trimming and J lost 4 bases, with 10 bases between them. This CDR3 is built from 15 residues. Germline CDR1 WNHNN, CDR2 SYGVQD (reference sequence). Concerning this clone: The antigen remains undetermined.

Caucasian adults living in Nashville, Tennessee, provided all samples. The chain combines TRBV10-1 with TRBJ2-1, with D possibly being TRBD2 (6 bases). This clonotype was sampled from a woman aged 40 to 50 in good health. Some clones in this sample may be carry-over from other donors' samples. Sequences were obtained from PBMCs. The CDR3 protein is CASSESASAYNEQFF. CDR3 coding DNA: TGCGCCAGCAGTGAGTCGGCTAGCGCTTACAATGAGCAGTTCTTC.